The 9 T cell receptor beta chains in this list originate from one sample, sequenced in a study of T cells in Graves' hyperthyroidism and ophthalmopathy. TCR beta CDR3 region amplification was performed from RNA transcripts. First-round RT-PCR targeting the TCR CDR3 was performed with the HTBI primer set. MiXCR, applied by TCRdb to the multiplex PCR reads, yields one record per CDR3 protein. The table has 350,000 to 400,000 distinct CDR3 sequences, about 16% seen once. Sequencing used blood. The source is a woman aged 30 to 39 with Graves' hyperthyroidism.

This chain links TRBV24-1 with TRBJ1-2, with unresolved D. The germline V and J ends were trimmed by 4 bases and 5 bases, with 4 bases remaining between them. The CDR3 consists of 11 residues. CDR1 is KGHDR and CDR2 is SFDVKD in the germline V gene. Written as DNA, the CDR3 is TGTGCCACCAGTGACGAATATGGCTACACCTTC. It codes for CATSDEYGYTF.

The chain joins TRBV6-1 to TRBJ1-3; D is unresolved. Between the trimmed V and J ends, which lost 5 bases and 1 base, there was a span of 18 bases. The CDR3 spans 17 residues. Germline lookup yields CDR1 MNHNS and CDR2 SASEGT. The CDR3 DNA reads TGTGCCAGCAGTAGAGGAGGACTCCCAGCGTCTGGAAACACCATATATTTT. Translation: CASSRGGLPASGNTIYF.

This clonotype was detected many times. V and J are TRBV11-1 and TRBJ2-7; TRBD1 matches at 8 bases. CDR3 length: 15 residues. With 5 bases clipped from V and 4 bases from J, the junction kept 10 bases outside the gene matches. Looked up from germline, CDR1 is SGHAT and CDR2 is FQDESV (reference sequence). CDR3 bases: TGTGCCAGCAGCCCCTGGACAGGGATTGATTACGAGCAGTACTTC. It is translated as CASSPWTGIDYEQYF.

This clonotype has only one observation. The chain is built from TRBV20-1 and TRBJ2-3; D is ambiguous. Trimming cost V 0 bases and J 6 bases, with 13 bases left between them. Germline loops: CDR1 DFQATT, CDR2 SNEGSKA (reference sequence). CDR3 size: 14 residues. CDR3 in amino acids: CSARDRILEDTQYF. In DNA, the CDR3 is TGCAGTGCTAGAGATCGGATTCTCGAGGATACGCAGTATTTT.

This clonotype was observed at least ten times. The chain employs TRBV28 and TRBJ2-1, with 11 positions matching TRBD2. The CDR3 consists of 14 residues. V shed 6 bases and J 5 bases; nucleotides not matched to a gene: 3. Germline V gene data show CDR1 as MDHEN and CDR2 as SYDVKM. This chain's CDR3 is CASRGLAGHNEQFF. CDR3 DNA: TGTGCCAGCAGAGGACTAGCGGGTCACAATGAGCAGTTCTTC.

This clonotype was recorded at least ten times. The genes are TRBV28 and TRBJ2-2; a weak D match, TRBD1 (6 bases). The germline V and J ends were trimmed by 8 bases and 5 bases, with 15 bases remaining between them. CDR3 length: 14 amino acids. CDR1 is MDHEN, CDR2 SYDVKM, per germline. CDR3 sequence (DNA): TGTGCCAGCTTCCCAGGGGATCGGACCGGGGAGCTGTTTTTT. Its protein is CASFPGDRTGELFF.

The chain recombines TRBV20-1 with TRBJ2-1; D not resolved. CDR3 size: 11 residues. The V end lost 3 bases, the J end lost 8 bases, and 8 bases lay between the germline ends. Germline V CDR1 and CDR2: DFQATT, SNEGSKA (reference sequence). CDR3 nucleotides: TGCAGTGCTAGCAAGTTGGATGAGCAGTTCTTC. Translated: CSASKLDEQFF.

The chain recombines TRBV28 with TRBJ1-5; D might be TRBD1 (5 bases). The germline V gene encodes CDR1 MDHEN and CDR2 SYDVKM. The CDR3 runs to 15 residues. Trimming shortened V by 3 bases and J by 1 base, and 10 bases separated the two germline ends. CDR3 DNA sequence: TGTGCCAGCAGTTTGTGGGGGTTGAGCAATCAGCCCCAGCATTTT. It yields the protein CASSLWGLSNQPQHF.

This clonotype showed up many times. This chain connects TRBV28 to TRBJ2-7; D call uncertain. This CDR3 is built from 14 residues. The V gene's germline CDR1 is MDHEN and CDR2 SYDVKM. Trimming removed 5 bases from V and 0 bases from J, with 11 bases in between. This CDR3 reads CASSGPEPSYEQYF. The CDR3 DNA reads TGTGCCAGCAGTGGGCCCGAACCCTCCTACGAGCAGTACTTC.